This T cell receptor (beta chain) was profiled in a study of Graves' ophthalmopathy and Graves' hyperthyroidism (dated by TCRdb to between 2017 and 2018). Notes on the research overall: Peripheral blood was collected at initial diagnosis, before any treatment. To tell Graves' ophthalmopathy apart from Graves' hyperthyroidism, and to predict which patients would progress to ophthalmopathy, the study relied on TCR beta repertoire signatures. In total, some 130 blood samples were TCR-sequenced: fewer than 50 ophthalmopathy, about 75 hyperthyroidism and 17 hyperthyroidism-to-ophthalmopathy patients. To explore V-J signatures that separate ophthalmopathy from hyperthyroidism, a discovery set of fewer than 110 patients was enrolled, consisting of 40 to 45 with ophthalmopathy and approximately 57 with stable hyperthyroidism. An independent validation cohort was composed of 18 to 20 hyperthyroidism patients and 17 patients who later progressed from hyperthyroidism to ophthalmopathy. In roughly six hyperthyroidism patients, the T-cell repertoires found in thyroid tissue were compared with those found in blood. After sampling, hyperthyroidism patients received methimazole starting at 30 mg daily, and ophthalmopathy patients received high-dose intravenous methylprednisolone. The roughly 90 discovery patients were divided at random into training and test sets in a 7:3 ratio. On the study overall, not on this receptor specifically: In validation, the model predicted ophthalmopathy progression with roughly 68% sensitivity and around 72% specificity; roughly 11 predicted patients were CT-confirmed with GO in a median of about 6.1 months. Most expanded thyroid clonotypes with frequency above 0.001 were also detected in blood, suggesting blood repertoires may reflect the thyroid immune response. No statistical method was used to predetermine the sample size, and group allocation was not hidden from the investigators. In cross-validation, the 13-signature model distinguished ophthalmopathy from stable hyperthyroidism with about 89% sensitivity and roughly 84% specificity, while in the test set the corresponding values were around 79% and 71%.

This clonotype was seen ten or more times. This receptor's antigen is unknown. No much larger clonotype is one base removed from it; base qualities were not supplied. Measured from the cysteine to the phenylalanine, the CDR3 is 15 residues long. The entry retains the CDR3 DNA only, 45 bases that are in frame from base 1. Trimming takes 1 base from V and 5 bases from J, and the germline ends sit 17 bases apart. Reading the germline V gene (reference sequence) gives CDR1 DFQATT and CDR2 SNEGSKA. Patients with ophthalmopathy had moderately to severely active disease, with a Clinical Activity Score of 3 or more, a NOSPECS grade of 4 or more, and a disease duration of less than 3 months. Patients with other autoimmune diseases, uncontrolled infections, pregnancy or lactation were excluded from the study. Clinical symptoms, serum thyroxine, TRAb, thyroid ultrasound and orbital computed tomography formed the basis of the diagnosis. Using Ficoll-Paque density gradient centrifugation, PBMCs were isolated from approximately 11 ml of fresh peripheral blood. Trizol reagent was used to extract the total RNA, and its quality was then checked on an Agilent 2100 Bioanalyzer.

For repertoire sequencing, the TCR beta CDR3 regions were amplified from RNA transcripts. A first-round RT-PCR used HTBI primers with the Qiagen OneStep RT-PCR kit, followed by a second-round multiplex PCR, size selection and purification. Libraries were sequenced paired-end with 100 bp reads on an Illumina HiSeq2000. The original methods were these. SOAPnuke was used for read processing, and reads with adapters, uncalled bases, a mean Phred below 15, or no exact constant-primer or identifier match were discarded. COPE v1.2.5 was used to merge high-quality paired reads. Unique nucleotide sequences were defined as clonotypes and aligned to IMGT TRB V, D and J references using MiTCR v1.1. The analysis was limited to V-J combinations with a frequency above 0.0001, which together covered approximately 99% of repertoires. For each V-J combination, a TCR clonal expansion and chaos score was defined as F50 clonal expansion divided by the chaos observed in the TCRdist matrix. Welch's t-statistics and random forest were used to reduce the features to some 13 V-J combinations, which were then used as input to a naive Bayes classifier. The Morisita-Horn index was used to measure how similar the thyroid and blood repertoires were. TCRdb reprocessed the public reads (quality trimming at Q25 with fastp, clone calling with MiXCR) and kept in-frame beta chains. Each entry is one CDR3 protein sequence, shown with its most common DNA and genes. Here the V and J calls rest on TCRdb's processing, not on the authors' analysis. The sample data list about 400,000 distinct CDR3 sequences, and around 19% of these were observed just once. Clones ranked in the top ten supply approximately 1.4% of the sample.

This clonotype was obtained from a woman aged 18-29 years with Graves' ophthalmopathy. Donor details come from another sample of the same person, matched by shared clones. The specimen was peripheral blood. This receptor chain uses TRBV20-1 and TRBJ2-5; the D gene is possibly TRBD1 or TRBD2, each agreeing over 5 bases. The DNA sequence follows: TGCAGTGCTAGAGTCGGGGCACTCCAAGGGGAGACCCAGTACTTC. Its protein is CSARVGALQGETQYF.